A single sample is the source of the 19 T cell receptor beta chains below, sequenced in a study of response to subunit inactivated influenza vaccine. Each CDR3 protein is one row after TCRdb ran MiXCR on the RT-PCR reads. Of about 500,000 distinct CDR3 sequences in the sample, more than 15% are singletons; the top ten hold 3%. The sample was CD4+ T cells sorted from PBMCs, taken less than 30 months after vaccination. The receptors stem from a man aged 45 to 75 who received an inactivated influenza vaccine.

The V and J genes are TRBV11-2 and TRBJ1-1; D gene unclear. In germline, CDR1 is SGHAT, CDR2 FQNNGV. The CDR3 loop spans 13 amino acids. V lost 3 bases, J lost 5 bases, and 10 bases lay in between. CDR3 in amino acids: CASSFGEMTEAFF. The CDR3, as DNA: TGTGCCAGCAGCTTCGGGGAGATGACTGAAGCTTTCTTT.

The V and J genes are TRBV7-2 and TRBJ2-1; TRBD1 agrees at 9 bases. CDR3 length equals 15 residues. Germline CDR1 and CDR2: SGHTA and FQGNSA. V lost 1 base and J lost 6; bases outside the gene matches: 4. The CDR3 nucleotides are TGTGCCAGCAGCTTAGTGGGACAGGGTGTCAATGAGCAGTTCTTC. It translates to CASSLVGQGVNEQFF.

CDR3: CASSQDRGKNEQFF. The CDR3 nucleotides are TGCGCCAGCAGCCAGGACAGGGGGAAGAATGAGCAGTTCTTC. This chain connects TRBV4-3 to TRBJ2-1, with 10 bases lining up with TRBD1. The CDR3 is 14 residues long. Germline values: CDR1 LGHNA, CDR2 YSLEER. V shed 3 bases, J shed 7 bases, and the junction held 3 bases outside the gene matches.

The chain combines TRBV28 with TRBJ1-1; tentative D call: TRBD1 (5 bases). This CDR3 has 16 amino acids. The germline CDR1 and CDR2 sequences are MDHEN and SYDVKM. The germline V and J ends were trimmed by 2 bases and 2 bases, with 15 bases remaining between them. In nucleotides, the CDR3 is TGTGCCAGCAGTTTACTCCCGGGGGGAGGAAACACTGAAGCTTTCTTT. Its translation is CASSLLPGGGNTEAFF.

V usage is TRBV27 and J usage is TRBJ1-4; 8 bases align to TRBD1. This CDR3 region has 14 residues. The V gene's germline CDR1 is MNHEY and CDR2 SMNVEV (reference sequence). Trimming took 4 bases from V and 4 from J; bases not matched to a gene: 2. The CDR3 region is CASSSQGGNEKLFF. The CDR3 coding sequence is TGTGCCAGCAGTTCACAGGGGGGTAATGAAAAACTGTTTTTT.

Only a few counts were recorded for this clonotype. This chain joins TRBV19 and TRBJ1-5; 8 positions agree with TRBD1. Germline CDR1 is LNHDA and CDR2 is SQIVND (reference sequence). This CDR3 is built from 14 residues. The V segment lost 9 bases and the J segment 4 bases; nucleotides outside the gene matches: 8. The CDR3: CASDRGRGNQPQHF. For the CDR3, the DNA is TGTGCCAGCGACAGGGGAAGGGGGAATCAGCCCCAGCATTTT.

This clonotype came up a few times. This chain uses TRBV3-1 with TRBJ2-2; 9 positions agree with TRBD2. CDR1 and CDR2 (germline): LGHDT, YNNKEL (reference sequence). V lost 1 base, J lost 2 bases, and 11 bases stayed unmatched. The CDR3 totals 19 residues. Here the CDR3 DNA reads TGTGCCAGCAGCCAAGTAGTCAAAGCGGGGGGACTAAACACCGGGGAGCTGTTTTTT. Translating gives CASSQVVKAGGLNTGELFF. The full variable domain, in which reference TRBV3-1 and TRBJ2-2 provide the parts outside the CDR3, is DTAVSQTPKYLVTQMGNDKSIKCEQNLGHDTMYWYKQDSKKFLKIMFSYNNKELIINETVPNRFSPKSPDKAHLNLHINSLELGDSAVYFCASSQVVKAGGLNTGELFFGEGSRLTVL.

Only a few counts were recorded for this clonotype. This rearrangement joins TRBV10-2 to TRBJ2-3; TRBD2 is a possible D gene (5 bases). There are 14 residues in the CDR3. Germline lookup yields CDR1 WSHSY and CDR2 SAAADI. Trimming removed 8 bases at V and 0 bases at J, with 12 bases between. The CDR3 bases are TGCGCCAGCTACCCCCGGGGTAGCACAGATACGCAGTATTTT. Translated: CASYPRGSTDTQYF.

This clonotype was observed a handful of times. The chain links TRBV4-2 to TRBJ1-2; 7 bases are a match to TRBD1. The CDR3 runs 14 residues. Germline CDR1 is LGHNA and CDR2 is YNFKEQ. The V gene end was trimmed by 3 bases and the J gene end by 5 bases; junction bases not matched to a gene: 6. CDR3 DNA sequence: TGTGCCAGCAGCCAGGAAGGGGGCCGTTATGGCTACACCTTC. Protein product: CASSQEGGRYGYTF.

The genes are TRBV5-4 and TRBJ1-6; no definite D call. This CDR3 region has 13 residues. The V gene lost 0 bases and the J gene lost 10 bases, with 8 bases spanning the gap. Germline V gene data show CDR1 as SGHNT and CDR2 as YYREEE (reference sequence). CDR3 residues: CASSLDSPSPLHF. The CDR3, as DNA: TGTGCCAGCAGCTTGGACAGTCCATCACCCCTCCACTTT.

The chain couples TRBV19 to TRBJ1-1, with D possibly being TRBD1 (5 bases). The germline CDR1 and CDR2 sequences are LNHDA and SQIVND (reference sequence). The germline V and J ends were trimmed by 7 bases and 8 bases, with 20 bases remaining between them. The CDR3 sequence is 14 residues long. The CDR3 sequence is CASTAQAGPREAFF. The CDR3 nucleotides are TGTGCCAGTACTGCACAGGCGGGGCCTCGAGAAGCTTTCTTT.

This chain connects TRBV6-5 to TRBJ2-1; 9 nucleotides agree with TRBD1. The J segment lost 3 bases and the V segment lost 4 bases, leaving 4 bases of the junction unmatched. Germline V CDR1 and CDR2: MNHEY, SVGAGI. The CDR3 has 15 amino acids. The CDR3 here is CASSFGQGLYNEQFF. CDR3 DNA sequence: TGTGCCAGCAGTTTCGGACAGGGGCTCTACAATGAGCAGTTCTTC.

The rearrangement uses TRBV3-1 and TRBJ2-3; D unclear. The CDR3 sequence is 15 residues long. Germline V gene data show CDR1 as LGHDT and CDR2 as YNNKEL (reference sequence). V was cut by 0 bases and J by 1 base, with 8 bases left in between. In DNA, the CDR3 is TGTGCCAGCAGCCAAGACCCCGCTGGCACAGATACGCAGTATTTT. Translated: CASSQDPAGTDTQYF.

This clonotype turned up a few times. This chain joins TRBV28 and TRBJ2-2; D possibly corresponds to TRBD1 (6 bases). V lost 8 bases, J lost 3 bases, and 10 bases lay in between. Looked up from germline, CDR1 is MDHEN and CDR2 is SYDVKM. The CDR3 covers 13 residues. The CDR3 region is CASHQGYTGELFF. CDR3 coding DNA: TGTGCCAGCCATCAGGGGTACACCGGGGAGCTGTTTTTT. Full variable domain (remainder filled in from reference TRBV28 and TRBJ2-2): DVKVTQSSRYLVKRTGEKVFLECVQDMDHENMFWYRQDPGLGLRLIYFSYDVKMKEKGDIPEGYSVSREKKERFSLILESASTNQTSMYLCASHQGYTGELFFGEGSRLTVL.

The table lists this clonotype with a few counts. The rearrangement joins TRBV18 to TRBJ2-6, with a weak D call TRBD2 (5 bases). The CDR3 spans 16 residues. Germline CDR1 KGHSH, CDR2 LQKENI. V gave up 0 bases and J gave up 2 bases, with 8 bases separating them. In nucleotides, the CDR3 is TGTGCCAGCTCACCACCAGGACTGGCTGGGGCCAACGTCCTGACTTTC. It encodes CASSPPGLAGANVLTF.

This chain joins TRBV12-3 or TRBV12-4 and TRBJ2-7, with D unclear. The ends were cut back, 3 bases at V and 4 bases at J, with 7 bases in the middle. The CDR3 extends over 12 amino acids. Here the CDR3 DNA reads TGTGCCAGCAGTTTCGGCTGGTACGAGCAGTACTTC. Its translation is CASSFGWYEQYF.

The V gene is TRBV11-2, the J gene TRBJ2-3, with TRBD2 matching 16 bases. CDR1 is SGHAT, CDR2 FQNNGV, per germline. V lost 5 bases, J lost 0 bases, and 11 bases stayed unmatched. The CDR3 covers 20 residues. The CDR3 sequence: CASSLWGPGLAGGSTDTQYF. The DNA of the CDR3 is TGTGCCAGCAGCCTCTGGGGACCGGGACTAGCGGGGGGGAGCACAGATACGCAGTATTTT.

The CDR3 sequence: CASSRGRGEADTQYF. The CDR3 DNA sequence: TGTGCCAGCAGTAGGGGGAGGGGAGAGGCAGATACGCAGTATTTT. The genes are TRBV7-2 and TRBJ2-3; D may be TRBD2 (7 bases). CDR3 length: 15 residues. Trimming removed 6 bases from V and 4 bases from J, with 17 bases in between. In germline, CDR1 is SGHTA, CDR2 FQGNSA.

This clonotype was recorded a few times. The chain is built from TRBV15 and TRBJ2-3; 9 bases match TRBD2. This CDR3 comprises 15 residues. Germline CDR1 LNHNV, CDR2 YYDKDF (reference sequence). V dropped 1 base and J dropped 5; count of bases not matched to a gene: 4. CDR3 residues: CATSRGNSGGDTQYF. CDR3 sequence (DNA): TGTGCCACCAGCAGAGGAAATAGCGGGGGAGATACGCAGTATTTT.